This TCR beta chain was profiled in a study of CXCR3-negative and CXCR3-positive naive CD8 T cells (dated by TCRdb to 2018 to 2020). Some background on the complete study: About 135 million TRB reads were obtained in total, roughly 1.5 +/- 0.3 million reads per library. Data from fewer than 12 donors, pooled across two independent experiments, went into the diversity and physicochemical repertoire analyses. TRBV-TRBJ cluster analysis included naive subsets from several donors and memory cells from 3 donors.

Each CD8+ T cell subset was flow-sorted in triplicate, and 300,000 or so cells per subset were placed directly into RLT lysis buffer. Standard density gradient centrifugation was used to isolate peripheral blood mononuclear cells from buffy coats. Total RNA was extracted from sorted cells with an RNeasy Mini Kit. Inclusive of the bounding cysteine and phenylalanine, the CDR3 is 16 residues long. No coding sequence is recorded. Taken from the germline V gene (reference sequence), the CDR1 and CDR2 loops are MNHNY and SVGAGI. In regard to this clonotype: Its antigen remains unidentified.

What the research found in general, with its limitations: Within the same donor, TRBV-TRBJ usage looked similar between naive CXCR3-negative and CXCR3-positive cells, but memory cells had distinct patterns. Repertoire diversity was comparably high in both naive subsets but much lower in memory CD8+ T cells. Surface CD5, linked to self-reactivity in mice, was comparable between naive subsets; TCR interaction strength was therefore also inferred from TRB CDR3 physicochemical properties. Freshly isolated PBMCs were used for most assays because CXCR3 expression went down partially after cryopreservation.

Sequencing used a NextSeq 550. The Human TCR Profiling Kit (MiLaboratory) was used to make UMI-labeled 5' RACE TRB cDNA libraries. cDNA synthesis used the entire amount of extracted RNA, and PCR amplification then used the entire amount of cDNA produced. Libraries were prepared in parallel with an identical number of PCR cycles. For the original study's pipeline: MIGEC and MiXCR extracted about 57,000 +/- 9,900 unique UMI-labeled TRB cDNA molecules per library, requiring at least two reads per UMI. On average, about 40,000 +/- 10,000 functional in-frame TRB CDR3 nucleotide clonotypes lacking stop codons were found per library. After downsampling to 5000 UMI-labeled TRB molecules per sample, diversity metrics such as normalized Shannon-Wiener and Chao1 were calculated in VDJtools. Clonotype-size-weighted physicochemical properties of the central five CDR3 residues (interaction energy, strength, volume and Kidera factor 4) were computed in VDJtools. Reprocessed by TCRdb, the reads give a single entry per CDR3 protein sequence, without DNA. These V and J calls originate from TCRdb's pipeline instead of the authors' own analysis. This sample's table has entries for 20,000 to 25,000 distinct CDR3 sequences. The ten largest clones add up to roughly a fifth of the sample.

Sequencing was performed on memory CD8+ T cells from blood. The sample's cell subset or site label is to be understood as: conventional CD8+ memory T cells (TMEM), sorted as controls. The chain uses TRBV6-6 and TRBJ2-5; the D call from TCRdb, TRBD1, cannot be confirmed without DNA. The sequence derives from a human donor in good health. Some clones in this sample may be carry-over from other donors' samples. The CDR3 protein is CASSYPYRENQETQYF.